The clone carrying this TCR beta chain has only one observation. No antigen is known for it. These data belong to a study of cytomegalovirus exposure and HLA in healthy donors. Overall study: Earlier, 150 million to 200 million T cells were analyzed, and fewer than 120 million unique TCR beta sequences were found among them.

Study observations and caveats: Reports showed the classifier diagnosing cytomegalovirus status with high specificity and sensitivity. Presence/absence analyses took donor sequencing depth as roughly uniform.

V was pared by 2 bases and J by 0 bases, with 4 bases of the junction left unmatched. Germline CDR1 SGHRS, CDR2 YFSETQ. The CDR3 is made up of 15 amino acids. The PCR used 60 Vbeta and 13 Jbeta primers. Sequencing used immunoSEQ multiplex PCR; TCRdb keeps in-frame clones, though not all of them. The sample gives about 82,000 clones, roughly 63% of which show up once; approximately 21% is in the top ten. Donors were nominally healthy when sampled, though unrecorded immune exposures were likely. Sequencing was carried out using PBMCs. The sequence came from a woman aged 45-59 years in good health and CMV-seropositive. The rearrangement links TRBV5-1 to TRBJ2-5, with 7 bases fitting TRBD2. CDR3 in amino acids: CASSLLARDQETQYF. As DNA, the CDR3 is TGCGCCAGCAGCTTACTAGCGAGGGACCAAGAGACCCAGTACTTC. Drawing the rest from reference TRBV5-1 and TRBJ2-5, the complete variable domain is KAGVTQTPRYLIKTRGQQVTLSCSPISGHRSVSWYQQTPGQGLQFLFEYFSETQRNKGNFPGRFSGRQFSNSRSEMNVSTLELGDSALYLCASSLLARDQETQYFGPGTRLLVL.